Sequencing of this T cell receptor (beta chain) was carried out in a study of T-cell memory formation after mild COVID-19 (dated by TCRdb to 2020 to 2023). As for the study more broadly: TCR sequence clusters from the two donors were found to be largely donor specific. Two young, previously healthy adult volunteers made up the cohort, one male and one female. T-cell clones expanding and contracting after mild COVID-19 in two donors were tracked by longitudinal TCRalpha and TCRbeta repertoire sequencing.

This clonotype has a handful of counts. Its antigen has not been determined. No clone much larger than this one lies a single base away; base qualities are absent. Broader findings and caveats from the paper: The detection of some responding clones in pre-infection memory suggests that pre-existing cross-reactive memory T cells joined the SARS-CoV-2 response. SARS-CoV-2 specificity was not confirmed for the second-wave clones peaking on day 37. From day 15 to 85, contracting clones showed balanced CD4/CD8 phenotypes, whereas a second wave of clones that expanded from day 15 to 37 leaned towards CD4+. Only two mild cases were covered by the study, and larger cohorts that include severe cases with pre-infection samples were considered necessary. Contracting CD4+ clones were found mainly in CM and EM memory subsets, while CD8+ clones were enriched in EMRA.

CDR1 and CDR2 are read off the germline V gene (reference sequence) as LGHDT and YNNKEL. Trimming accounts for 0 bases at V and 10 bases at J, while the number of junction bases matched to no gene is 9. Measured from the cysteine to the phenylalanine, the CDR3 is 16 residues long. This entry keeps only the CDR3 DNA: 48 bases, framed from base 1. Ficoll-Paque density gradient centrifugation was used to isolate PBMCs. Sequencing took place on an Illumina NovaSeq 6000. Using 5'RACE with constant-segment primers, TCRalpha and TCRbeta cDNA libraries were constructed, with sample barcodes and unique molecular identifiers added in the process. RNA was extracted from every sample with Trizol reagent. The libraries were amplified in two PCR steps, and the second step added a second sample barcode and Illumina TruSeq adapters. The libraries were sequenced on an Illumina NovaSeq using 2 x 150 bp paired-end reads. Processing in the source paper ran as follows. With migec v1.2.7, reads were demultiplexed and then collapsed into UMI-guided consensus sequences. Using mixcr v2.1.11, UMI consensuses were aligned to TRA and TRB V and J templates and then assembled into clonotypes. Expanded or contracted clonotypes were those called significant by both edgeR and NoisET, with noise models trained on biological replicates. For edgeR calls, the cutoffs were a false discovery rate-adjusted p below 0.01 and a log2 fold-change threshold of 1. As an exploratory analysis of dynamics, max-normalized trajectories of the 1000 most abundant clonotypes were examined with PCA combined with hierarchical clustering. Separately sequenced CD4+ and CD8+ repertoires were used to assign a CD4 or CD8 phenotype to each responding clone. Clones were called with MiXCR by TCRdb after fastp trimmed the public reads at Q25, and only in-frame beta chains were retained. Records with the same CDR3 protein are collapsed into one entry carrying the most frequent genes and DNA. These V and J calls are TCRdb output, not the study's own analysis. Counted in this sample were 350,000 or so distinct CDR3 sequences; 20% to 25% of them appeared once. The ten most abundant clones make up 21% of the sample.

The chain links TRBV3-1 with TRBJ1-4; 9 central bases correspond to TRBD1. This clonotype was obtained from a man aged 18 to 30 who had mild COVID-19 (a few samples of this study predate the infection). The sample titles of this study are shuffled in the database, so cell type and time point are left out; the donor was told from shared clones. Sequencing was performed on PBMCs or a T cell subset sorted from them (not recorded which). The DNA sequence is as follows: TGTGCCAGCAGCCAAGAAATCGGGACAGGGTATGGAAAACTGTTTTTT. It specifies CASSQEIGTGYGKLFF.